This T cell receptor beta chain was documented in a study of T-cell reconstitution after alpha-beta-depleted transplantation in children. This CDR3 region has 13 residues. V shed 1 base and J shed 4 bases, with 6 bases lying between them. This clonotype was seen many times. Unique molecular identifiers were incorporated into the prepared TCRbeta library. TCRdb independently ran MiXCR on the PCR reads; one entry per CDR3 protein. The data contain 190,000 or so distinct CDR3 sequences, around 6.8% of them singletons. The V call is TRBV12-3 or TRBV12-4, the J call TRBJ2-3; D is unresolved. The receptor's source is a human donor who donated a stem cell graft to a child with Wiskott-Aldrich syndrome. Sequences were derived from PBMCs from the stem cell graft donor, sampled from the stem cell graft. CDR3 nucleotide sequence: TGTGCCAGCAGTTTAGTCCGTCCAGATACGCAGTATTTT. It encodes CASSLVRPDTQYF.